The 16 T cell receptor beta chains reported below all come from one sample, sequenced in a study of blood T cell repertoires in COVID-19. Libraries were prepared by immunoSEQ multiplex PCR; TCRdb keeps only in-frame clonotypes and omits some of them. The sample lists over 90,000 clones; roughly 86% were seen once. The sample consisted of peripheral blood. These receptors all stem from a man in his fifties or sixties with active or convalescent COVID-19.

Only a few counts were recorded for this clone. The chain recombines TRBV10-2 with TRBJ1-5, with D possibly TRBD1 on 5 matching bases. Germline-derived CDR1 and CDR2 are WSHSY and SAAADI. CDR3 length: 13 residues. With 3 bases removed from V and 4 bases from J, the gap between germline ends came to 7 bases. CDR3: CASSEQENQPQHF. In nucleotides, the CDR3 is TGCGCCAGCAGTGAACAGGAAAATCAGCCCCAGCATTTT.

J is TRBJ2-2 and V is TRBV10-3, with 7 bases identical to TRBD1. With V trimmed by 6 bases and J by 3 bases, 7 bases remained unmatched. Germline assignment: CDR1 ENHRY and CDR2 SYGVKD. The CDR3 extends over 15 amino acids. Here the CDR3 DNA reads TGTGCCATCAGCGGGACAGCGGTAGACACCGGGGAGCTGTTTTTT. Protein product: CAISGTAVDTGELFF.

V gene TRBV5-1 combines with J gene TRBJ2-5; 12 bases match TRBD2. Germline values: CDR1 SGHRS, CDR2 YFSETQ. The CDR3 is 16 residues long. J gave up 3 bases and V 5 bases, and 8 bases lay outside the gene matches. DNA for the CDR3: TGCGCCAGCAGATCCGGACTAGCGGGGTGGGAAGAGACCCAGTACTTC. This encodes CASRSGLAGWEETQYF. Full variable domain (remainder filled in from reference TRBV5-1 and TRBJ2-5): KAGVTQTPRYLIKTRGQQVTLSCSPISGHRSVSWYQQTPGQGLQFLFEYFSETQRNKGNFPGRFSGRQFSNSRSEMNVSTLELGDSALYLCASRSGLAGWEETQYFGPGTRLLVL.

This clone was seen more than once but under ten times. The chain recombines TRBV28 with TRBJ1-5; the match to TRBD1 covers 8 bases. The V segment lost 2 bases and the J segment 2 bases; nucleotides outside the gene matches: 8. The CDR3 runs to 17 residues. Germline V gene data show CDR1 as MDHEN and CDR2 as SYDVKM. CDR3 sequence reads: CASSLLRGLRGNQPQHF. The CDR3 DNA sequence: TGTGCCAGCAGTTTACTCAGGGGGCTTAGAGGCAATCAGCCCCAGCATTTT.

This chain connects TRBV28 to TRBJ1-2, with D possibly being TRBD1 (5 bases). Germline-derived CDR1 and CDR2 are MDHEN and SYDVKM. V lost 10 bases to trimming and J lost 2 bases, with 14 bases between them. This CDR3 is 13 amino acids long. The CDR3, as DNA: TGTGCCACCGTACAGGAGGGCAACTATGGCTACACCTTC. This sequence encodes CATVQEGNYGYTF.

This clone appeared many times. The chain has TRBV20-1 and TRBJ2-3, with unresolved D. The V gene lost 6 bases and the J gene lost 6 bases, with 7 bases spanning the gap. This CDR3 is 10 amino acids long. Germline lookup yields CDR1 DFQATT and CDR2 SNEGSKA (reference sequence). The CDR3 nucleotides read TGCAGTGCCCTGCGGGATACGCAGTATTTT. Translation gives CSALRDTQYF.

This sequence joins TRBV5-4 and TRBJ2-4; D might be TRBD1 (5 bases). The CDR3 totals 13 residues. V lost 0 bases and J lost 8, with 9 bases in between. CDR1 is SGHNT and CDR2 is YYREEE in the germline V gene (reference sequence). CDR3 residues: CASSLEQADIQYF. CDR3 in DNA: TGTGCCAGCAGCTTGGAACAGGCTGACATTCAGTACTTC.

The J gene is TRBJ2-1, the V gene TRBV19; D not certain. CDR3 size: 16 residues. Trimming removed 3 bases from V and 0 bases from J, with 12 bases in between. Germline-derived CDR1 and CDR2 are LNHDA and SQIVND (reference sequence). The CDR3 nucleotides are TGTGCCAGTAGTATTTGGCGGCCGAACTCCTACAATGAGCAGTTCTTC. Its translation: CASSIWRPNSYNEQFF.

The chain combines TRBV28 with TRBJ1-1; 10 nucleotides agree with TRBD1. The V and J ends lost 9 bases and 3 bases, in that order; junction bases with no gene match: 7. The length of the CDR3 is 14 residues. Per germline, CDR1 MDHEN and CDR2 SYDVKM. DNA of the CDR3: TGTGCCAGTAAGACAGGGGGCGGGTACACTGAAGCTTTCTTT. It yields the protein CASKTGGGYTEAFF.

A remark on this clone: This sample also contains other DNA sequences that code for the same CDR3. The V and J genes are TRBV3-1 (or the pseudogene TRBV3-2) and TRBJ2-6; no definite D call. The CDR3 length is 15 residues. V shed 0 bases and J shed 3 bases, with 6 bases lying between them. Germline assignment: CDR1 LGHDT and CDR2 YNNKEL (reference sequence). In nucleotides, the CDR3 is TGTGCCAGCAGCCAAGATCTGAGTGGGGCCAACGTCCTGACTTTC. Translation gives CASSQDLSGANVLTF.

The chain has TRBV4-1 and TRBJ2-2; 9 bases are a match to TRBD1. The CDR3 spans 16 residues. J gave up 5 bases and V 5 bases, and 9 bases lay outside the gene matches. Germline V gene data show CDR1 as MGHRA and CDR2 as YSYEKL. CDR3 in amino acids: CASSFSQGALTGELFF. The CDR3 DNA reads TGCGCCAGCAGCTTTTCACAGGGGGCGCTTACCGGGGAGCTGTTTTTT.

J is TRBJ2-2 and V is TRBV6-5; 11 bases are a match to TRBD2. V shed 2 bases, J shed 3 bases, and the junction held 2 bases outside the gene matches. This CDR3 is built from 16 residues. CDR1 is MNHEY, CDR2 SVGAGI, per germline. CDR3: CASSYGGLADTGELFF. The CDR3 DNA follows: TGTGCCAGCAGTTACGGGGGACTAGCGGACACCGGGGAGCTGTTTTTT.

This clone was seen a single time. This rearrangement joins TRBV6-5 to TRBJ1-3, with 8 bases aligning to TRBD1. Germline CDR1 MNHEY, CDR2 SVGAGI. V dropped 5 bases and J dropped 1; count of bases not matched to a gene: 4. The CDR3 contains 15 residues. CDR3 sequence reads: CASSRTGFSGNTIYF. The CDR3 DNA reads as TGTGCCAGCAGTAGGACAGGGTTTTCTGGAAACACCATATATTTT.

Here the CDR3 DNA reads TGTGCCAGCAGTTCCGGGGGGCCCTACGAGCAGTACTTC. Translating it yields CASSSGGPYEQYF. The chain is built from TRBV12-3 or TRBV12-4 and TRBJ2-7; tentative D call: TRBD2 (7 bases). V shed 4 bases and J shed 2 bases, with 9 bases lying between them. CDR3 length: 13 residues.

The table lists this clone with a count of one. The rearrangement joins TRBV4-3 to TRBJ2-1; 11 bases agree with TRBD2. With V trimmed by 6 bases and J by 3 bases, 7 bases remained unmatched. The CDR3 is made up of 16 amino acids. The V gene's germline CDR1 is LGHNA and CDR2 YSLEER. CDR3 loop: CASRPGLADLYNEQFF. CDR3 coding DNA: TGCGCCAGCAGACCGGGACTAGCGGACCTCTACAATGAGCAGTTCTTC.

The V gene is TRBV28, the J gene TRBJ1-4; 8 bases agree with TRBD1. This CDR3 region has 16 residues. J was trimmed by 0 bases and V by 6 bases; bases with no gene match: 6. Germline CDR1 is MDHEN and CDR2 is SYDVKM. In DNA form, the CDR3 reads TGTGCCAGCAGGAGCGGGACAGGAGCAACTAATGAAAAACTGTTTTTT. This gives the protein CASRSGTGATNEKLFF. The variable domain in full, completed from reference TRBV28 and TRBJ1-4, reads DVKVTQSSRYLVKRTGEKVFLECVQDMDHENMFWYRQDPGLGLRLIYFSYDVKMKEKGDIPEGYSVSREKKERFSLILESASTNQTSMYLCASRSGTGATNEKLFFGSGTQLSVL.